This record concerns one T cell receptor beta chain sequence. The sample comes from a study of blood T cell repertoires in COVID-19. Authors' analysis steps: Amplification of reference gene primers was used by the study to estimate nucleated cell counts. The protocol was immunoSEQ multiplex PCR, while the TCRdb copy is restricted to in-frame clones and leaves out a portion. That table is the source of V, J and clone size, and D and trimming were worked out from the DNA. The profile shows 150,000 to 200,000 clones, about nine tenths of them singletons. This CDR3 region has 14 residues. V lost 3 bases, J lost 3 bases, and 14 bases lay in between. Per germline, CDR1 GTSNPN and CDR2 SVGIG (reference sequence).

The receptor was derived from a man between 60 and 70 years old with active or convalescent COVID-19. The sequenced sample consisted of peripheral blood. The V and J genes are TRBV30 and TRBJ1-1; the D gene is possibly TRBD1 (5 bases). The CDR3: CAWSSRVWDTEAFF. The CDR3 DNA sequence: TGTGCCTGGAGCTCCAGGGTTTGGGACACTGAAGCTTTCTTT.